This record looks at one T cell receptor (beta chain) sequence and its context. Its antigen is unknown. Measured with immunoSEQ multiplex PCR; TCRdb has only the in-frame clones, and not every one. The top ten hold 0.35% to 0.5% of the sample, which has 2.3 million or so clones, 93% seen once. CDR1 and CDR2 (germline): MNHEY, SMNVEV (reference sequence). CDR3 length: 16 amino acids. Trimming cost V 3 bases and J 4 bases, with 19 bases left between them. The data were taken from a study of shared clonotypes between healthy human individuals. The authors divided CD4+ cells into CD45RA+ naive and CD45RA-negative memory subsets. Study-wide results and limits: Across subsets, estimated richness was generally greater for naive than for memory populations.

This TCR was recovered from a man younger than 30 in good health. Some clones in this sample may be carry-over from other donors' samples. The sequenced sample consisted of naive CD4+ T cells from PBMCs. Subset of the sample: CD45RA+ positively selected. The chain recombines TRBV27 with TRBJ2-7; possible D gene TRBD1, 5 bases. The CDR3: CASSFRGAPLLYEQYF. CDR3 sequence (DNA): TGTGCCAGCAGTTTCCGTGGGGCGCCGCTGCTATACGAGCAGTACTTC.